The entry that follows covers one T cell receptor beta chain sequence. Its antigen is not identified. V lost 0 bases, J lost 6 bases, and 6 bases lay in between. CDR1 is SGDLS and CDR2 is YYNGEE in the germline V gene. The CDR3 totals 13 residues. PCR was performed using 60 Vbeta and 13 Jbeta primers. Libraries were prepared by immunoSEQ multiplex PCR; TCRdb keeps only in-frame clonotypes and omits some of them. This table has 110,000 to 150,000 clones, about three quarters appearing once. The entry originates in a study of cytomegalovirus exposure and HLA in healthy donors. Study-wide results and limits: Later work showed greater clonal expansion in HLA-associated TCR beta chains than in equally common others. A later analysis found common viral pathogens apparently linked to several of the most significant clusters. Most observed TCR sequences were rare, whereas some public TCRs were detected in many donors.

Sequenced material: PBMCs. This chain links TRBV9 with TRBJ1-4; weak D call: TRBD1 (5 bases). This clonotype was obtained from a male donor in good health and CMV-seropositive. The CDR3 is CASSVEGDEKLFF. The CDR3 region has the DNA TGTGCCAGCAGCGTAGAAGGGGATGAAAAACTGTTTTTT.